Listed here is a single TCR beta chain. This receptor's antigen is unknown. No per-base quality is available; no much larger clone lies one base away. V drops 2 bases and J drops 2 bases, leaving 15 bases in between. Taken from cysteine to phenylalanine, the CDR3 has 16 residues. The kept DNA is CDR3 alone, 48 bases in frame from the first base. Reading the germline V gene gives CDR1 MNHNS and CDR2 SASEGT. The label giving this sample's time point can be read as: baseline before first vaccination. Vaccinee samples came from UK trials COV001 and COV002, including a single-blind randomized controlled phase 2/3 trial of AZD1222 (ChAdOx1 nCoV-19) in healthy adults. Trial participant PBMC samples were collected at day 0 and day 28 after the second dose for TCRbeta chain sequencing. The CDR3 regions of human TCRbeta chains were subjected to immunosequencing. In the source study's methods: TCRs in the repertoires were matched against a reference library of SARS-CoV-2-specific TCRs that had been generated with the MIRA antigen-specificity platform. Breadth was defined as the fraction of unique TCRs that were SARS-CoV-2-associated, and depth was defined as the fraction of total T cells that were SARS-CoV-2-associated. Using the MIRA data, each spike-specific TCR was mapped to the spike region that the TCR reacts to and placed in a CD4 or CD8 class. Log10-transformed breadth and depth values were compared by one-way ANOVA with Sidak's multiple comparisons tests. Drawn from immuneACCESS, this table holds only the in-frame rearrangements with V and J called that TCRdb kept. Clones are partly lost; checked studies trace under half to an unresolved V gene and leave the rest unexplained. Clonal size and the V and J genes are those of that table, whereas D and trimming came from the DNA. The table for this sample lists 100,000 to 150,000 clones; around 90% of them were counted only once. Approximately 8% of the sample is in the top ten clones.

This sample stems from a study of T cell responses to AZD1222 COVID-19 vaccine (dated by TCRdb to the early 2020s). Study-wide context: AZD1222 recipients given second doses at about 4 weeks or at about 12 weeks were pooled, since spike-specific TCR depth and breadth were not found to differ between the two schedules. TCR sequencing covered more than 230 trial participants: about 210 given two doses of AZD1222 and about 26 given two doses of MenACWY control vaccine. Enrollment into the trials was organized by age into subgroups of 18-55, 56-69 and 70-plus years, and those subgroups contained roughly 140, 27 and 60 TCR-sequenced participants, respectively.

Study-wide findings and limitations: Only six AZD1222 recipients were SARS-CoV-2 seropositive at baseline, limiting conclusions about previously exposed vaccinees. Vaccine-associated CD4 TCRs spanned the whole spike protein, with dominant responses in regions 160-218 and 743-854. Most participants were white British and females outnumbered males, and the authors suggested that clonal diversity may have been underestimated. In the small 56-69-year group, the increase in depth fell short of significance, most likely because of low power. Because no day 14 peak-response samples were available, repertoires were characterized only after the peak T cell response. After two AZD1222 doses, spike-specific TCR breadth and depth were significantly higher than at day 0 and than in MenACWY recipients. Reportedly, almost half of the unique spike-specific TCRs recognized epitopes lying outside the regions that are mutated in the B.1.351 and B.1.1.7 variants.

In this chain, TRBV6-1 is recombined with TRBJ1-2; a weak D assignment points to TRBD1 (5 bases agree). This receptor was taken from an adult in good health. The material sequenced was peripheral blood, taken on day 0 of AZD1222 vaccination. The encoded CDR3 is CASSERQGRGNYGYTF. The sequenced DNA: TGTGCCAGCAGTGAACGGCAGGGTAGGGGCAACTATGGCTACACCTTC.